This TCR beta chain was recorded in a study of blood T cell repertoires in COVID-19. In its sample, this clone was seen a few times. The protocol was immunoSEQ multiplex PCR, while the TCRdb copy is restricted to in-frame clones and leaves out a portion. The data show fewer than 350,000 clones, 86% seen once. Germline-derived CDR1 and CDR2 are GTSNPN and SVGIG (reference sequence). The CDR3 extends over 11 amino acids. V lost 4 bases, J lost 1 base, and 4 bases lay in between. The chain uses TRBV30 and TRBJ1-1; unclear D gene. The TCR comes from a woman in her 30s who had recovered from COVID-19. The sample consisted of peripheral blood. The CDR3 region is CAWNKNTEAFF. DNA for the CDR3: TGTGCCTGGAACAAGAACACTGAAGCTTTCTTT.